The 31 T cell receptor beta chains presented below share a single source sample, sequenced in a study of cytomegalovirus exposure and HLA in healthy donors. Clones were read by immunoSEQ multiplex PCR, and TCRdb kept only the in-frame ones, dropping some. The repertoire includes roughly 220,000 clones, around nine tenths of them detected once, and around 1% sits in the top ten. Sequenced: PBMCs. These receptors all stem from a woman aged 18-30 years in good health and CMV-seronegative.

The V and J genes are TRBV6-5 and TRBJ2-2; 10 nucleotides match TRBD2. The J segment lost 4 bases and the V segment lost 6 bases, leaving 5 bases of the junction unmatched. The CDR3 covers 15 residues. From germline, CDR1 is MNHEY and CDR2 SVGAGI. CDR3 loop: CASSTTSGFTGELFF. The DNA of the CDR3 is TGTGCCAGCAGCACGACTAGCGGGTTCACCGGGGAGCTGTTTTTT.

V gene TRBV30 combines with J gene TRBJ2-5; 9 bases are shared with TRBD1. Germline CDR1 and CDR2: GTSNPN and SVGIG (reference sequence). This CDR3 spans 16 amino acids. V trimming: 5 bases; J trimming: 4 bases; junction bases outside the gene matches: 14. DNA for the CDR3: TGTGCCTGGTACAGGGGGCTTGTTTCTGGTGGAGAGACCCAGTACTTC. Translating gives CAWYRGLVSGGETQYF.

The V and J genes are TRBV11-2 and TRBJ1-5, with D unclear. Germline assignment: CDR1 SGHAT and CDR2 FQNNGV. Trimming shortened V by 5 bases and J by 5 bases, and 16 bases separated the two germline ends. The CDR3 contains 15 residues. The CDR3 is CASSPTRGRDQPQHF. The CDR3 DNA reads TGTGCCAGCAGCCCTACGAGAGGGCGCGATCAGCCCCAGCATTTT.

V gene TRBV18 combines with J gene TRBJ1-1; D uncertain. Germline-derived CDR1 and CDR2 are KGHSH and LQKENI. Trimming removed 4 bases from V and 6 bases from J, with 6 bases in between. This CDR3 has 11 residues. CDR3 loop: CASSREAEAFF. CDR3 bases: TGTGCCAGCTCACGGGAGGCTGAAGCTTTCTTT.

The chain employs TRBV19 and TRBJ1-6; TRBD1 agrees at 11 bases. The CDR3 totals 15 residues. Germline lookup yields CDR1 LNHDA and CDR2 SQIVND (reference sequence). V shed 6 bases, J shed 8 bases, and the junction held 6 bases outside the gene matches. CDR3 DNA sequence: TGTGCCAGTAGGCTGGACAGGGGGCGGGATTCACCCCTCCACTTT. It is translated as CASRLDRGRDSPLHF.

J is TRBJ2-1 and V is TRBV11-3; 7 positions agree with TRBD2. V trimming: 2 bases; J trimming: 6 bases; junction bases outside the gene matches: 4. The CDR3 length is 14 residues. Per germline, CDR1 SGHNT and CDR2 YENEEA. The CDR3 coding sequence is TGTGCCAGCAGCTTAACGGGAGGTGGCAATGAGCAGTTCTTC. Protein product: CASSLTGGGNEQFF.

This clone was seen only once. One junction end disagrees with the germline gene, perhaps due to a read error. The chain recombines TRBV6-6 with TRBJ2-3, with D possibly being TRBD2 (6 bases). In germline, CDR1 is MNHNY, CDR2 SVGAGI (reference sequence). This CDR3 region has 12 residues. Here the CDR3 reads CASSYSIVTSSF. The CDR3 coding sequence is TGTGCCAGCAGTTACTCGATTGTTACTAGCAGTTTT.

This rearrangement joins TRBV28 to TRBJ2-1; D perhaps matches TRBD1 (5 bases). Germline V CDR1 and CDR2: MDHEN, SYDVKM. This CDR3 comprises 12 residues. The ends were cut back, 5 bases at V and 4 bases at J, with 6 bases in the middle. CDR3 DNA: TGTGCCAGCAGTACAGGTTACAATGAGCAGTTCTTC. Protein: CASSTGYNEQFF.

The chain carries TRBV30 and TRBJ2-5; 13 bases fit TRBD2. This CDR3 is 19 amino acids long. The V gene's germline CDR1 is GTSNPN and CDR2 SVGIG (reference sequence). J was trimmed by 5 bases and V by 4 bases; bases with no gene match: 19. The CDR3, as DNA: TGTGCCTGGACGTCGTCTAGGACTAGCGGGAGAGGGGGGGAGGAGACCCAGTACTTC. Encoded protein: CAWTSSRTSGRGGEETQYF. The variable domain in full, with the rest retrieved from reference TRBV30 and TRBJ2-5, is SQTIHQWPATLVQPVGSPLSLECTVEGTSNPNLYWYRQAAGRGLQLLFYSVGIGQISSEVPQNLSASRPQDRQFILSSKKLLLSDSGFYLCAWTSSRTSGRGGEETQYFGPGTRLLVL.

This chain links TRBV30 with TRBJ2-2, with 11 bases that match TRBD2. Losses at the gene ends were 3 bases for V and 4 bases for J; bases not matched to a gene: 4. The CDR3 runs 15 residues. Germline V gives CDR1 GTSNPN, CDR2 SVGIG (reference sequence). The CDR3 spells CAWRLAGATTGELFF. The CDR3 bases are TGTGCCTGGAGACTAGCGGGAGCCACCACCGGGGAGCTGTTTTTT.

The chain couples TRBV27 to TRBJ1-1, with D uncertain. The ends were cut back, 5 bases at V and 5 bases at J, with 15 bases in the middle. CDR1 is MNHEY, CDR2 SMNVEV, per germline (reference sequence). This CDR3 region has 14 residues. CDR3 DNA: TGTGCCAGCAGTCCGAACCCGGGGTGGACTGAAGCTTTCTTT. Protein: CASSPNPGWTEAFF.

The V and J genes are TRBV18 and TRBJ2-3; 8 positions match TRBD1. V gave up 2 bases and J gave up 1 base; unmatched junction bases: 2. The germline V gene encodes CDR1 KGHSH and CDR2 LQKENI. This CDR3 has 15 amino acids. The CDR3 is CASSPGTGGTDTQYF. The CDR3, as DNA: TGTGCCAGCTCACCAGGGACAGGTGGCACAGATACGCAGTATTTT.

The V call is TRBV4-1, the J call TRBJ2-1; weak D call: TRBD2 (6 bases). The CDR3 spans 13 residues. Trimming took 0 bases from V and 7 from J, leaving 7 bases between them. Germline CDR1 MGHRA, CDR2 YSYEKL. DNA of the CDR3: TGCGCCAGCAGCCAAGATGGGGGGAATGAGCAGTTCTTC. Translated: CASSQDGGNEQFF.

The rearrangement uses TRBV2 and TRBJ1-3, with 7 bases identical to TRBD1. Germline V CDR1 and CDR2: SNHLY, FYNNEI. J lost 0 bases, V lost 7 bases, and 6 bases had no gene match. This CDR3 has 15 amino acids. The CDR3 coding sequence is TGTGCCAGCACCATGGGACAGATCTCTGGAAACACCATATATTTT. Encoded protein: CASTMGQISGNTIYF.

This chain connects TRBV12-1 to TRBJ2-7; TRBD2 is the table's D call, not checked against the DNA. TRBV12-1 is marked as a pseudogene. The CDR3 sequence is 20 residues long. Here the CDR3 DNA reads TGTGCCAGCAGCCCGCGTTCCGAACTAGCGGGAGGGAGGATTTTCTACGAGCAGTACTTC. Amino acids: CASSPRSELAGGRIFYEQYF.

The chain employs TRBV25-1 and TRBJ2-7, with TRBD1 as a possible D gene (6 bases). Germline CDR1 is MGHDK and CDR2 is SYGVNS. Trimming shortened V by 6 bases and J by 3 bases, and 12 bases separated the two germline ends. The length of the CDR3 is 13 residues. The CDR3 region has the DNA TGTGCCAGCAGCCTGAAGGGGGTCTACGAGCAGTACTTC. Translated, it gives CASSLKGVYEQYF.

The chain recombines TRBV5-6 with TRBJ1-5; maybe TRBD1 (6 bases). The CDR3 consists of 14 residues. Trimming removed 3 bases from V and 5 bases from J, with 12 bases in between. Per the germline V gene, CDR1 is SGHDT and CDR2 is YYEEEE. The CDR3 spells CASSSRGVHQPQHF. CDR3 DNA: TGTGCCAGCAGCTCCAGGGGAGTGCATCAGCCCCAGCATTTT.

The J gene is TRBJ1-2, the V gene TRBV6-5; D is ambiguous. The CDR3 is 13 amino acids. The V gene's germline CDR1 is MNHEY and CDR2 SVGAGI. V was cut by 6 bases and J by 4 bases, with 12 bases left in between. In nucleotides, the CDR3 is TGTGCCAGCAGGCCCACAGCTGTCTATGGCTACACCTTC. This sequence encodes CASRPTAVYGYTF.

This chain links TRBV28 with TRBJ1-1; TRBD1 matches 8 bases. Germline V lookup: CDR1 MDHEN, CDR2 SYDVKM. The CDR3 is 17 residues long. The V gene end was trimmed by 9 bases and the J gene end by 2 bases; junction bases not matched to a gene: 17. The CDR3 DNA is TGTGCCAGTTGGTCTTTTAGTGGCCAGGGGGCCAACACTGAAGCTTTCTTT. This sequence encodes CASWSFSGQGANTEAFF.

This chain uses TRBV9 with TRBJ2-3; the D is unclear. V shed 0 bases and J shed 7 bases, with 9 bases lying between them. The CDR3 is made up of 13 amino acids. Germline V gene data show CDR1 as SGDLS and CDR2 as YYNGEE. This CDR3 reads CASSVGHEYTQYF. For the CDR3, the DNA is TGTGCCAGCAGCGTAGGGCACGAATATACGCAGTATTTT.

The rearrangement links TRBV7-6 to TRBJ2-3; 16 positions agree with TRBD2. V shed 1 base and J 6 bases; nucleotides not matched to a gene: 19. Germline V gives CDR1 SGHVS, CDR2 FNYEAQ. The length of the CDR3 is 22 residues. The CDR3 DNA sequence: TGTGCCAGCAGCTTAGGACCCGGGACTAGCGGGAGGGTCGGGGCGAATTTGGATACGCAGTATTTT. Translating it yields CASSLGPGTSGRVGANLDTQYF.

V and J are TRBV9 and TRBJ2-7, with D hard to call. Germline CDR1 is SGDLS and CDR2 is YYNGEE. Trimming took off 2 bases at V and 2 bases at J, with 11 bases between the two ends. CDR3 length: 14 amino acids. In DNA, the CDR3 is TGTGCCAGCAGCGTTGGAGCCGAAGCCTACGAGCAGTACTTC. Protein sequence: CASSVGAEAYEQYF. The full variable domain, in which reference TRBV9 and TRBJ2-7 provide the parts outside the CDR3, is DSGVTQTPKHLITATGQRVTLRCSPRSGDLSVYWYQQSLDQGLQFLIQYYNGEERAKGNILERFSAQQFPDLHSELNLSSLELGDSALYFCASSVGAEAYEQYFGPGTRLTVT.

This chain uses TRBV9 with TRBJ2-7; TRBD2 agrees at 10 bases. With V trimmed by 0 bases and J by 4 bases, 7 bases remained unmatched. The CDR3 has 16 residues. CDR1 SGDLS and CDR2 YYNGEE come from the germline V gene. The DNA for the CDR3 is TGTGCCAGCAGCGTAGACCCAGGACTAGCGGTATACGAGCAGTACTTC. It yields the protein CASSVDPGLAVYEQYF.

This clone was picked up a small number of times. Here the CDR3 reads CASSRDREQPQHF. In DNA form, the CDR3 reads TGTGCCAGCAGCAGGGACAGGGAGCAGCCCCAGCATTTT. V and J are TRBV6-5 and TRBJ1-5, with 9 nucleotides matching TRBD1. This CDR3 spans 13 amino acids. Germline loops: CDR1 MNHEY, CDR2 SVGAGI. V lost 6 bases, J lost 7 bases, and 4 bases stayed unmatched.

This chain joins TRBV27 and TRBJ2-7; the match to TRBD2 covers 7 bases. J lost 1 base, V lost 6 bases, and 3 bases had no gene match. CDR3 length: 13 amino acids. CDR1 and CDR2 from the germline V gene are MNHEY and SMNVEV (reference sequence). DNA for the CDR3: TGTGCCAGCAGAAGGACTAGTTCCTACGAGCAGTACTTC. Translated: CASRRTSSYEQYF.

This clone occurred once. This chain joins TRBV7-9 and TRBJ2-2; TRBD2 might be the D (5 bases). The V gene's germline CDR1 is SEHNR and CDR2 FQNEAQ (reference sequence). With 5 bases removed from V and 0 bases from J, the gap between germline ends came to 16 bases. The CDR3 totals 17 residues. CDR3 nucleotides: TGTGCCAGCAGCCCCCGAGGGCCTACTACGAACACCGGGGAGCTGTTTTTT. It translates to CASSPRGPTTNTGELFF.

The rearrangement links TRBV7-6 to TRBJ2-3, with 9 bases aligning to TRBD1. Trimming at V came to 4 bases and at J to 5 bases, leaving 10 bases not matched to a gene. This CDR3 contains 16 residues. Germline CDR1 reads SGHVS; CDR2 reads FNYEAQ. CDR3 region: CASSSGTGPPRDTQYF. CDR3 DNA sequence: TGTGCCAGCAGCTCCGGGACAGGGCCGCCTAGAGATACGCAGTATTTT. Together with reference TRBV7-6 and TRBJ2-3, the CDR3 gives the full variable domain: GAGVSQSPRYKVTKRGQDVALRCDPISGHVSLYWYRQALGQGPEFLTYFNYEAQQDKSGLPNDRFSAERPEGSISTLTIQRTEQRDSAMYRCASSSGTGPPRDTQYFGPGTRLTVL.

The J gene is TRBJ2-7, the V gene TRBV7-2, with 7 positions matching TRBD1. This CDR3 region has 14 residues. Germline V gives CDR1 SGHTA, CDR2 FQGNSA. The junction had 7 bases not matched to a gene; V was cut back by 5 bases and J by 3 bases. The CDR3 sequence: CASSPQTGRYEQYF. The CDR3 DNA follows: TGTGCCAGCAGCCCCCAGACAGGGCGCTACGAGCAGTACTTC.

The genes are TRBV30 and TRBJ1-5; D possibly corresponds to TRBD1 (6 bases). Germline V lookup: CDR1 GTSNPN, CDR2 SVGIG (reference sequence). Trimming removed 3 bases from V and 4 bases from J, with 10 bases in between. This CDR3 region has 13 residues. This chain's CDR3 is CAWSSGQNQPQHF. CDR3 nucleotides: TGTGCCTGGAGCTCAGGACAGAATCAGCCCCAGCATTTT.

The V and J genes are TRBV6-1 and TRBJ1-5; 7 bases fit TRBD1. V lost 7 bases and J lost 0; bases outside the gene matches: 3. The CDR3 covers 14 residues. In germline, CDR1 is MNHNS, CDR2 SASEGT. CDR3 DNA: TGTGCCAGCAATCACAGGGGTAGCAATCAGCCCCAGCATTTT. Its protein product is CASNHRGSNQPQHF.

V and J are TRBV5-1 and TRBJ2-7, with D possibly being TRBD2 (6 bases). The CDR3 spans 15 residues. Trimming pared 4 bases from V and 5 bases from J, leaving 19 bases between. Germline V gene data show CDR1 as SGHRS and CDR2 as YFSETQ. The CDR3 DNA reads TGCGCCAGCAGCCTTACTCTCGGGAGCAGGGACGAGCAGTACTTC. Translated, it gives CASSLTLGSRDEQYF.